This T cell receptor beta chain stems from a study of CD8 T cells in ankylosing spondylitis. As concerns this clonotype: Antigen specificity is unknown.

Whole-study findings and limits: In ankylosing spondylitis patients, matched synovial fluid reportedly showed significant enrichment of disease-linked clones. Eight highly homologous variants formed a TCR beta motif that appeared characteristic of ankylosing spondylitis blood.

V was shortened by 2 bases and J by 9 bases, with 7 bases between the two germline ends. This CDR3 comprises 11 residues. CDR1 and CDR2 (germline): SGHNT, YENEEA. It was by quantitative 5'-RACE with molecular barcodes that TCR beta libraries were made. TCRdb reprocessed the 5' RACE reads with MiXCR, giving one entry per CDR3 protein. The data hold roughly 440,000 distinct CDR3 sequences, with about a sixth observed a single time. The chain recombines TRBV11-3 with TRBJ1-1; D call uncertain. This clonotype originated in a male donor with ankylosing spondylitis. The sample was blood, either unsorted or a sorted T cell fraction (not recorded which). The CDR3 sequence is CASSLTSKAFF. The CDR3, as DNA: TGTGCCAGCAGCTTAACAAGTAAAGCTTTCTTT. Based on the CDR3 plus reference TRBV11-3 and TRBJ1-1, the full variable domain is EAGVVQSPRYKIIEKKQPVAFWCNPISGHNTLYWYLQNLGQGPELLIRYENEEAVDDSQLPKDRFSAERLKGVDSTLKIQPAELGDSAVYLCASSLTSKAFFGQGTRLTVV.